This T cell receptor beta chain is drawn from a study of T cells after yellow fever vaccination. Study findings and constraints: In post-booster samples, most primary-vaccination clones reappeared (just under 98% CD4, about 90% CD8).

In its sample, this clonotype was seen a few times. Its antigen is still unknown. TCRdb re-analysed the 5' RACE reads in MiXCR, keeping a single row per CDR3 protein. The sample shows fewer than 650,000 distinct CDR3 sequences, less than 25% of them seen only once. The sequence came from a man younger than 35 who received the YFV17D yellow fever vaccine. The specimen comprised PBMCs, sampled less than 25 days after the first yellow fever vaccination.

DNA for the CDR3: TGCAGTGCTAGAAGGCAGGGCGGAGGCTACACCTTC. Amino acids: CSARRQGGGYTF. V is TRBV20-1 and J is TRBJ1-2; perhaps TRBD1 as D (5 bases). The V end lost 2 bases, the J end lost 8 bases, and 12 bases lay between the germline ends. CDR1 and CDR2 from the germline V gene are DFQATT and SNEGSKA (reference sequence). This CDR3 is 12 amino acids long.